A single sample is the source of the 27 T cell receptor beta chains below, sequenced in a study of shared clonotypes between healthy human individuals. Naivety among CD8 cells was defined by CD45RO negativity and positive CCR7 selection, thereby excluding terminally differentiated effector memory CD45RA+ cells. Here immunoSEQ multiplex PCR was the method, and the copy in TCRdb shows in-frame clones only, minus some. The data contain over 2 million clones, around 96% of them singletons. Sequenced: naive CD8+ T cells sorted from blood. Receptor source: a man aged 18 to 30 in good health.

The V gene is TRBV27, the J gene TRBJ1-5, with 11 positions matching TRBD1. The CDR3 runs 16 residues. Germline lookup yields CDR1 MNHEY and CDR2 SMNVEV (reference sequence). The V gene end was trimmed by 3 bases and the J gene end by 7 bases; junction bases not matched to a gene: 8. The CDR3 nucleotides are TGTGCCAGCAGTTTCTCCGGGACAGGGGGTGGACAGCCCCAGCATTTT. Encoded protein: CASSFSGTGGGQPQHF.

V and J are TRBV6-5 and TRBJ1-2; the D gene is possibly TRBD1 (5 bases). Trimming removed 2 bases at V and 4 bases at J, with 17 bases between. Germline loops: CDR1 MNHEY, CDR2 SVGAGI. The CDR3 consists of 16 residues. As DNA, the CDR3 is TGTGCCAGCAGTTACCGGACGGGGGGAAGAGGCTATGGCTACACCTTC. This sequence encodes CASSYRTGGRGYGYTF.

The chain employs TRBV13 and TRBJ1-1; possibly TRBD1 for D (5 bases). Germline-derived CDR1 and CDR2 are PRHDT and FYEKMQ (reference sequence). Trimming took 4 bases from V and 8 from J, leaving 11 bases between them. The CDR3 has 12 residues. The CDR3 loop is CASSSLTGEAFF. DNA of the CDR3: TGTGCCAGCAGCTCTTTAACAGGAGAAGCTTTCTTT.

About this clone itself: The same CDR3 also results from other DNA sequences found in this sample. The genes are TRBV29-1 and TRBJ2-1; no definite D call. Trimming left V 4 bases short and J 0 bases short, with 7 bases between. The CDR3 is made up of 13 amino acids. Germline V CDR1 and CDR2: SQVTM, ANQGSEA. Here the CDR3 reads CSVGGSSYNEQFF. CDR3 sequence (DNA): TGCAGCGTTGGGGGAAGCTCCTACAATGAGCAGTTCTTC.

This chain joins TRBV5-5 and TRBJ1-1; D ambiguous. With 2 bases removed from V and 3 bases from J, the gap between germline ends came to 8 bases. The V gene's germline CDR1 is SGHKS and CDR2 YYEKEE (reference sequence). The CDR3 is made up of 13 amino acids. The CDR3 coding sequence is TGTGCCAGCAGCTTTGGGTCTCACACTGAAGCTTTCTTT. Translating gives CASSFGSHTEAFF.

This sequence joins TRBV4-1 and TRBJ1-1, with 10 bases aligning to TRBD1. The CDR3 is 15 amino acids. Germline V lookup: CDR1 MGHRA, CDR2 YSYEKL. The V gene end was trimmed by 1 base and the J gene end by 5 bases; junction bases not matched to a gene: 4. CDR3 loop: CASSQADRGLTEAFF. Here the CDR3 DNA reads TGCGCCAGCAGCCAAGCCGACAGGGGGCTGACTGAAGCTTTCTTT.

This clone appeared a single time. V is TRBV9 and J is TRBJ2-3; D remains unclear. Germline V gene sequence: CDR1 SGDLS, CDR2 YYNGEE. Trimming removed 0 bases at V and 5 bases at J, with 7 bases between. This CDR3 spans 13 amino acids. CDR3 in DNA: TGTGCCAGCAGCGTAGAAGGAATAGATACGCAGTATTTT. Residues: CASSVEGIDTQYF.

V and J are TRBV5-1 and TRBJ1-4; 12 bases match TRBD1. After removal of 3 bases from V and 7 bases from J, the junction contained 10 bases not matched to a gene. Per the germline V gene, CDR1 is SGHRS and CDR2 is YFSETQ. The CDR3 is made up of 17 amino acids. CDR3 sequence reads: CASSSPGTGGRIEKLFF. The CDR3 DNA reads TGCGCCAGCAGCTCTCCCGGGACAGGGGGCCGAATTGAAAAACTGTTTTTT.

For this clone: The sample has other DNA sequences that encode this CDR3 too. The CDR3: CASSLGGATNEKLFF. The CDR3 coding sequence is TGTGCCAGCAGCCTGGGGGGTGCAACTAATGAAAAACTGTTTTTT. This rearrangement joins TRBV13 to TRBJ1-4; D is possibly TRBD1 (5 bases). Germline-derived CDR1 and CDR2 are PRHDT and FYEKMQ (reference sequence). Trimming removed 5 bases from V and 0 bases from J, with 10 bases in between. This CDR3 has 15 amino acids.

For the CDR3, the DNA is TGTGCCAGCAGCCACGCCGTCAGCGGGAGCTCCTACGAGCAGTACTTC. It codes for CASSHAVSGSSYEQYF. This chain joins TRBV11-2 and TRBJ2-7; the match to TRBD2 covers 8 bases. The CDR3 runs to 16 residues. With 5 bases clipped from V and 0 bases from J, the junction kept 9 bases outside the gene matches. Germline CDR1 SGHAT, CDR2 FQNNGV. Looking up the rest from reference TRBV11-2 and TRBJ2-7 gives the full variable domain: EAGVAQSPRYKIIEKRQSVAFWCNPISGHATLYWYQQILGQGPKLLIQFQNNGVVDDSQLPKDRFSAERLKGVDSTLKIQPAKLEDSAVYLCASSHAVSGSSYEQYFGPGTRLTVT.

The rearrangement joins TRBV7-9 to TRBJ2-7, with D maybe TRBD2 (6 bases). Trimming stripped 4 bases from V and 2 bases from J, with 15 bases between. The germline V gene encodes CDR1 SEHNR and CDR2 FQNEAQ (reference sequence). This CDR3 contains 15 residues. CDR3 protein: CASSWGERTTYEQYF. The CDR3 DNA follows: TGTGCCAGCAGCTGGGGGGAACGGACTACCTACGAGCAGTACTTC.

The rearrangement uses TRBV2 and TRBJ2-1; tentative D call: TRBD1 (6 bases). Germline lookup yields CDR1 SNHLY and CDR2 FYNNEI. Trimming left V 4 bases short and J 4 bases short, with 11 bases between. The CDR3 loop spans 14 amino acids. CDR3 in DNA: TGTGCCAGCAGTGCCCAGCAGGGGTACAATGAGCAGTTCTTC. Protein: CASSAQQGYNEQFF.

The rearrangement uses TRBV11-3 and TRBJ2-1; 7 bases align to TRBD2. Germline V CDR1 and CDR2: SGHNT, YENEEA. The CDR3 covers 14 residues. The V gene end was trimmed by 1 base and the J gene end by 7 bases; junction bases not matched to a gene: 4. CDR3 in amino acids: CASSLAGGLNEQFF. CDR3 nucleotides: TGTGCCAGCAGCTTAGCGGGAGGCCTAAATGAGCAGTTCTTC. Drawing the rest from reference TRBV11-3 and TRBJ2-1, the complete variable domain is EAGVVQSPRYKIIEKKQPVAFWCNPISGHNTLYWYLQNLGQGPELLIRYENEEAVDDSQLPKDRFSAERLKGVDSTLKIQPAELGDSAVYLCASSLAGGLNEQFFGPGTRLTVL.

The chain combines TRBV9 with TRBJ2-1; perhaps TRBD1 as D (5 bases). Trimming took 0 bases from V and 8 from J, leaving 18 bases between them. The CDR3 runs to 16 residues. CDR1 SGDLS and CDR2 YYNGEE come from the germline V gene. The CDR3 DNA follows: TGTGCCAGCAGCGTAGGGTCAGGGTTTGCAGAGTATGAGCAGTTCTTC. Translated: CASSVGSGFAEYEQFF.

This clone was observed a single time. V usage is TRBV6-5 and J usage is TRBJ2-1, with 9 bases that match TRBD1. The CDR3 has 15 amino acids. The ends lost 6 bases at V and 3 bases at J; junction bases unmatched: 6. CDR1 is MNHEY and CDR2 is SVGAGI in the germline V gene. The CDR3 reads CASRTGTGFYNEQFF. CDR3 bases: TGTGCCAGCAGGACCGGGACAGGGTTCTACAATGAGCAGTTCTTC.

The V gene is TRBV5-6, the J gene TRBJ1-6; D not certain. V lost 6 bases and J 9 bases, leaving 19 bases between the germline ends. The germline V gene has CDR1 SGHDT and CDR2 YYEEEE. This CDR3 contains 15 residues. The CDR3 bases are TGTGCCAGCACCCCCTCCCAGGTTATCAGTTCACCCCTCCACTTT. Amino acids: CASTPSQVISSPLHF.

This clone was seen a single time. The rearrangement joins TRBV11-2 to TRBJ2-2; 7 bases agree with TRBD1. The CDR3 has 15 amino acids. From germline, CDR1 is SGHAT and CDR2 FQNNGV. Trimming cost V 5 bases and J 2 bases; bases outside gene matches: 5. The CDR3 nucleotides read TGTGCCAGCAGCCACCGGACAGGAAACACCGGGGAGCTGTTTTTT. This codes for CASSHRTGNTGELFF.

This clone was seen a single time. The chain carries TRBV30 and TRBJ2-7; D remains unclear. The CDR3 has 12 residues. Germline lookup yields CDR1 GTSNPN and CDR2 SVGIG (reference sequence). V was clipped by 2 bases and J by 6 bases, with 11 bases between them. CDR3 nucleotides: TGTGCCTGGAGTCCCGGCGCAAGCGAGCAGTACTTC. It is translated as CAWSPGASEQYF.

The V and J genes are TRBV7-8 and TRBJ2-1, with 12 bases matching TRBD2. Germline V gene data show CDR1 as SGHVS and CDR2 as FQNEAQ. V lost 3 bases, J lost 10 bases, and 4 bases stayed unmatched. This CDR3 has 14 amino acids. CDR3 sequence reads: CASSLRTSGKEQFF. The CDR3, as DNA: TGTGCCAGCAGCTTGAGGACTAGCGGGAAGGAGCAGTTCTTC.

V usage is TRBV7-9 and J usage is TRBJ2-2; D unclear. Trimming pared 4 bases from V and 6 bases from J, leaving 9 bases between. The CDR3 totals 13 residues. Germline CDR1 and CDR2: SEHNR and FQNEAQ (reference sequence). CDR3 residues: CASSSSGSGELFF. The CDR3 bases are TGTGCCAGCAGCTCTTCGGGTTCCGGGGAGCTGTTTTTT.

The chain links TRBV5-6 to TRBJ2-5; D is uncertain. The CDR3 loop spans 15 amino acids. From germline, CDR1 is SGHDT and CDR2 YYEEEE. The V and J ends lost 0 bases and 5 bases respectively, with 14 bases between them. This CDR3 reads CASSLVASNGETQYF. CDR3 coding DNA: TGTGCCAGCAGCTTGGTGGCTTCTAATGGGGAGACCCAGTACTTC.

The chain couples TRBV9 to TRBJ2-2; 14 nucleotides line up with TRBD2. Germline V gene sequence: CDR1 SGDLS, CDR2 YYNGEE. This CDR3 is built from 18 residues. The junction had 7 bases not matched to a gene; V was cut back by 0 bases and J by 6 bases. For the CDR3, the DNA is TGTGCCAGCAGCGTAGCTACGGGGACTAGCGGGAGCCCCGGGGAGCTGTTTTTT. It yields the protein CASSVATGTSGSPGELFF.

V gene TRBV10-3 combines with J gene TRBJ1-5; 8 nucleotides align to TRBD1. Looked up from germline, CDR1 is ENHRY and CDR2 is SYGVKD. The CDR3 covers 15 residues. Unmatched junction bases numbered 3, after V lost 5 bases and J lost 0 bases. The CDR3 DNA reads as TGTGCCATCAGTTCGGGACAGGATAGCAATCAGCCCCAGCATTTT. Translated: CAISSGQDSNQPQHF.

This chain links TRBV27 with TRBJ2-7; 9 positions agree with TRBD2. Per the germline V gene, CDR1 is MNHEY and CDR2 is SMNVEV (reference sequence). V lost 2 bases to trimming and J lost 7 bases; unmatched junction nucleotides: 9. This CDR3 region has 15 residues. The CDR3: CASSLGASGTGEQYF. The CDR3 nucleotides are TGTGCCAGCAGTTTAGGGGCTAGCGGGACGGGTGAGCAGTACTTC.

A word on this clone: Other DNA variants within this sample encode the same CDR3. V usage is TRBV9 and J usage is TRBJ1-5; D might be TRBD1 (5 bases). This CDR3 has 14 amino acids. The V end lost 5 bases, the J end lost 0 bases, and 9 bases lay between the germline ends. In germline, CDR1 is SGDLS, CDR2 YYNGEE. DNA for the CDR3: TGTGCCAGCAGTGTGACAGATAGCAATCAGCCCCAGCATTTT. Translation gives CASSVTDSNQPQHF.

The CDR3 DNA reads as TGTGCCAGCAGTGAACTAGGGGCCGGCAATCAGCCCCAGCATTTT. This codes for CASSELGAGNQPQHF. The rearrangement joins TRBV6-1 to TRBJ1-5, with a tentative D call TRBD1 (5 bases). Germline-derived CDR1 and CDR2 are MNHNS and SASEGT. Trimming removed 2 bases from V and 2 bases from J, with 10 bases in between. CDR3 length: 15 residues.

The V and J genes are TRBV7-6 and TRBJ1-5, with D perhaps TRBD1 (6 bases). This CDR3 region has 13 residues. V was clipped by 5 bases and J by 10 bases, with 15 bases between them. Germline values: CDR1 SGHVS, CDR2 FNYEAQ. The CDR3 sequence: CASSLTGPSPQHF. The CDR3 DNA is TGTGCCAGCAGCCTTACAGGGCCGTCCCCCCAGCATTTT.